This T cell receptor beta chain was recovered during a study of blood T cells in healthy people across ages. Study in general: About one barcoded beta molecule was captured per two T cells (by template switching). The study's findings and limits: Investigators treated diversity estimates from one million T cells as underestimates.

Comment on this clonotype: What it recognizes is unknown.

Then a second PCR, running roughly 7 to 11 cycles, was carried out with a sample-barcoded 5' primer and a J-beta primer mix. MiXCR, run by TCRdb on the 5' RACE reads, gives a single entry per CDR3 protein. The data show some 710,000 distinct CDR3 sequences, 46% seen once. Looked up from germline, CDR1 is LNHDA and CDR2 is SQIVND (reference sequence). The ends lost 4 bases at V and 5 bases at J; junction bases unmatched: 11. This CDR3 spans 17 amino acids. The TCR sequence derives from a man at least 80 years old in good health. What was sequenced was blood. The chain carries TRBV19 and TRBJ2-1, with TRBD2 matching 10 bases. The CDR3 loop reads CASSSRLAGYSDNEQFF. CDR3 DNA: TGTGCCAGTAGTAGTAGACTAGCGGGTTATTCGGACAATGAGCAGTTCTTC.